The 30 T cell receptor beta chains below come from one sample, sequenced in a study of shared clonotypes between healthy human individuals. The table came from immunoSEQ multiplex PCR; TCRdb's copy has only in-frame clones and leaves some out. The repertoire consists of about 2 million clones, with 85% to 95% occurring once and the leading ten covering 0.1% to 0.15%. Material: naive CD4+ T cells sorted from blood. Subset denoted: CD45RA+ positively selected. These receptors came from a man aged 18 to 29 in good health.

The genes are TRBV15 and TRBJ1-2, with 7 bases that match TRBD1. CDR3 length equals 14 residues. J lost 5 bases, V lost 2 bases, and 5 bases had no gene match. CDR1 is LNHNV and CDR2 is YYDKDF in the germline V gene (reference sequence). The CDR3 sequence is CATSRQGQRYGYTF. CDR3 bases: TGTGCCACCAGCAGACAGGGACAGAGATATGGCTACACCTTC.

This chain links TRBV9 with TRBJ2-3; D possibly corresponds to TRBD2 (6 bases). With 4 bases removed from V and 2 bases from J, the gap between germline ends came to 17 bases. This CDR3 spans 16 amino acids. Germline V gives CDR1 SGDLS, CDR2 YYNGEE. The CDR3, as DNA: TGTGCCAGCAGCCCCAGAGGAGGGGACTCCACAGATACGCAGTATTTT. As protein: CASSPRGGDSTDTQYF.

Concerning this clone itself: This specimen includes other DNA sequences encoding the same CDR3. V gene TRBV6-5 combines with J gene TRBJ2-5; 8 bases are a match to TRBD1. Per the germline V gene, CDR1 is MNHEY and CDR2 is SVGAGI. There are 15 residues in the CDR3. V was clipped by 0 bases and J by 4 bases; unmatched bases: 4. The CDR3 loop reads CASSYSQGAGETQYF. The CDR3 nucleotides read TGTGCCAGCAGTTACTCGCAGGGGGCAGGAGAGACCCAGTACTTC.

This sequence joins TRBV5-6 and TRBJ2-1, with TRBD1 matching over 10 bases. The CDR3 length is 16 residues. J lost 3 bases, V lost 4 bases, and 7 bases had no gene match. Germline V gene sequence: CDR1 SGHDT, CDR2 YYEEEE. The CDR3, as DNA: TGTGCCAGCAGCCCGGTGACAGGGGGCGACTACAATGAGCAGTTCTTC. Residues: CASSPVTGGDYNEQFF. The full variable domain, with the rest looked up from reference TRBV5-6 and TRBJ2-1, is DAGVTQSPTHLIKTRGQQVTLRCSPKSGHDTVSWYQQALGQGPQFIFQYYEEEERQRGNFPDRFSGHQFPNYSSELNVNALLLGDSALYLCASSPVTGGDYNEQFFGPGTRLTVL.

This chain joins TRBV27 and TRBJ2-5; D is possibly TRBD2 (5 bases). V lost 7 bases, J lost 0 bases, and 15 bases lay in between. CDR3 size: 15 residues. Germline V gene data show CDR1 as MNHEY and CDR2 as SMNVEV (reference sequence). The CDR3 coding sequence is TGTGCCAGCACAAGAGAGACCGGGGACCAAGAGACCCAGTACTTC. This gives the protein CASTRETGDQETQYF.

The chain recombines TRBV19 with TRBJ1-1; D unclear. The CDR3 length is 13 residues. With 4 bases removed from V and 7 bases from J, the gap between germline ends came to 13 bases. From germline, CDR1 is LNHDA and CDR2 SQIVND (reference sequence). In nucleotides, the CDR3 is TGTGCCAGTAGTAGCCGGAGAGGCCTTGAAGCTTTCTTT. It is translated as CASSSRRGLEAFF.

This chain uses TRBV6-1 with TRBJ2-7, with 7 nucleotides matching TRBD1. Trimming cost V 8 bases and J 0 bases; bases outside gene matches: 10. This CDR3 region has 15 residues. Germline loops: CDR1 MNHNS, CDR2 SASEGT. The CDR3 DNA reads as TGTGCCAGCTCCCCGGGGACAGTTTACTCCTACGAGCAGTACTTC. Translated: CASSPGTVYSYEQYF.

The chain combines TRBV6-1 with TRBJ1-6; D ambiguous. Trimming took off 4 bases at V and 8 bases at J, with 12 bases between the two ends. CDR1 is MNHNS and CDR2 is SASEGT in the germline V gene. CDR3 length equals 14 residues. CDR3 DNA sequence: TGTGCCAGCAGTGTGGATTCTGGCTATTCACCCCTCCACTTT. It specifies CASSVDSGYSPLHF.

The chain has TRBV4-3 and TRBJ2-1, with D perhaps given as TRBD1 or TRBD2 (5 bases each). Germline V gives CDR1 LGHNA, CDR2 YSLEER. The CDR3 runs 17 residues. V was shortened by 0 bases and J by 3 bases, with 15 bases between the two germline ends. This chain's CDR3 is CASSQDWRTGGYNEQFF. CDR3 nucleotide sequence: TGCGCCAGCAGCCAAGATTGGAGGACTGGGGGCTACAATGAGCAGTTCTTC.

This chain uses TRBV5-1 with TRBJ2-3; 8 bases align to TRBD1. Germline CDR1 and CDR2: SGHRS and YFSETQ. The CDR3 runs to 16 residues. The V gene end was trimmed by 0 bases and the J gene end by 8 bases; junction bases not matched to a gene: 11. The CDR3 region has the DNA TGCGCCAGCAGCTTGGGTCAGGGGGCGGCCGGCGGTACGCAGTATTTT. Amino acids: CASSLGQGAAGGTQYF.

This chain joins TRBV5-6 and TRBJ2-1; D is ambiguous. V lost 4 bases to trimming and J lost 5 bases, with 16 bases between them. CDR1 and CDR2 (germline): SGHDT, YYEEEE. The CDR3 has 15 residues. The CDR3 here is CASSLGMNNNNEQFF. CDR3 nucleotide sequence: TGTGCCAGCAGCCTGGGGATGAATAATAACAATGAGCAGTTCTTC.

The rearrangement uses TRBV30 and TRBJ2-6; D not certain. Trimming cost V 5 bases and J 2 bases, with 7 bases left between them. The CDR3 loop spans 13 amino acids. CDR1 is GTSNPN, CDR2 SVGIG, per germline (reference sequence). Written as DNA, the CDR3 is TGTGCCTGGGGCCGCCCTGGGGCCAACGTCCTGACTTTC. Protein product: CAWGRPGANVLTF.

The chain recombines TRBV15 with TRBJ1-6, with TRBD1 identical over 12 bases. Germline V lookup: CDR1 LNHNV, CDR2 YYDKDF (reference sequence). V lost 5 bases, J lost 3 bases, and 11 bases stayed unmatched. The CDR3 length is 19 residues. CDR3 nucleotides: TGTGCCACCAGCCGTCTGGGACAGGGGGCAACATTCTATAATTCACCCCTCCACTTT. This translates into CATSRLGQGATFYNSPLHF.

This chain links TRBV7-3 with TRBJ2-7, with D perhaps matching TRBD1 (6 bases). The V end lost 5 bases, the J end lost 2 bases, and 16 bases lay between the germline ends. The CDR3 is 15 residues long. The V gene's germline CDR1 is SGHTA and CDR2 FQGTGA. CDR3 coding DNA: TGTGCCAGCAGCCCCTCAGGGGCTTCTCCCTACGAGCAGTACTTC. Residues: CASSPSGASPYEQYF.

The V gene is TRBV6-5, the J gene TRBJ1-3; possibly TRBD1 for D (5 bases). Trimming stripped 6 bases from V and 4 bases from J, with 16 bases between. From germline, CDR1 is MNHEY and CDR2 SVGAGI. The CDR3 loop spans 15 amino acids. DNA for the CDR3: TGTGCCAGCAGGTTGGACACCGGGGAAGGAAACACCATATATTTT. Translated, it gives CASRLDTGEGNTIYF.

This chain uses TRBV2 with TRBJ1-1, with D possibly matching TRBD1 (6 bases). The V and J ends lost 7 bases and 1 base respectively, with 10 bases between them. CDR3 length: 13 amino acids. The germline gives CDR1 SNHLY, CDR2 FYNNEI. In nucleotides, the CDR3 is TGTGCCAGCATTGGACAGACGAACACTGAAGCTTTCTTT. Residues: CASIGQTNTEAFF.

This chain joins TRBV6-6 and TRBJ1-2; 7 bases are shared with TRBD1. This CDR3 is built from 13 residues. The ends lost 5 bases at V and 8 bases at J; junction bases unmatched: 8. Per germline, CDR1 MNHNY and CDR2 SVGAGI (reference sequence). The CDR3 loop is CASSLNSGGGYTF. CDR3 nucleotides: TGTGCCAGCAGTCTAAATTCAGGGGGAGGCTACACCTTC.

This clone was detected many times. CDR3: CASSYPSDTQYF. The CDR3 DNA is TGTGCCAGCAGCTACCCCTCGGATACGCAGTATTTT. The chain joins TRBV9 to TRBJ2-3, with unresolved D. Germline CDR1 SGDLS, CDR2 YYNGEE. The CDR3 is made up of 12 amino acids. V was shortened by 4 bases and J by 6 bases, with 9 bases between the two germline ends.

The V and J genes are TRBV10-1 and TRBJ1-1, with D tentatively TRBD1 (5 bases). Trimming removed 4 bases at V and 6 bases at J, with 15 bases between. Germline V gene lookup returns CDR1 WNHNN and CDR2 SYGVQD (reference sequence). The CDR3 runs 14 residues. The CDR3 DNA reads as TGCGCCAGCAGTGGGAGCCTTCAGGGTTCTGAAGCTTTCTTT. The encoded protein is CASSGSLQGSEAFF.

The gene calls are TRBV7-2 and TRBJ2-3, with D possibly TRBD2 on 6 matching bases. CDR1 and CDR2 from the germline V gene are SGHTA and FQGNSA. Trimming left V 3 bases short and J 2 bases short, with 15 bases between. This CDR3 comprises 16 residues. CDR3 nucleotides: TGTGCCAGCAGCTTCTCCTGGGGGGAACACACAGATACGCAGTATTTT. Amino acids: CASSFSWGEHTDTQYF.

The gene calls are TRBV27 and TRBJ2-5, with D possibly called TRBD1 or TRBD2 (5 bases each). There are 14 residues in the CDR3. CDR1 is MNHEY and CDR2 is SMNVEV in the germline V gene (reference sequence). The V end was cut by 3 bases, the J end by 5 bases, with 13 bases between. Here the CDR3 reads CASSFEGRGETQYF. CDR3 DNA: TGTGCCAGCAGTTTCGAGGGGCGTGGGGAGACCCAGTACTTC.

The V gene is TRBV11-2, the J gene TRBJ2-7; D may be TRBD1 (5 bases). V gave up 5 bases and J gave up 6 bases, with 14 bases separating them. Germline assignment: CDR1 SGHAT and CDR2 FQNNGV. The CDR3 spans 13 residues. This CDR3 reads CASSTGAWGEQYF. DNA for the CDR3: TGTGCCAGCAGCACTGGGGCCTGGGGCGAGCAGTACTTC.

This chain connects TRBV30 to TRBJ2-7, with 8 nucleotides matching TRBD1. J gave up 0 bases and V 1 base, and 5 bases lay outside the gene matches. The CDR3 covers 15 residues. The germline V gene encodes CDR1 GTSNPN and CDR2 SVGIG (reference sequence). CDR3 sequence: CAWSAGQGLSYEQYF. The DNA of the CDR3 is TGTGCCTGGAGTGCAGGACAGGGCCTCTCCTACGAGCAGTACTTC. The whole variable domain, remainder taken from reference TRBV30 and TRBJ2-7, is SQTIHQWPATLVQPVGSPLSLECTVEGTSNPNLYWYRQAAGRGLQLLFYSVGIGQISSEVPQNLSASRPQDRQFILSSKKLLLSDSGFYLCAWSAGQGLSYEQYFGPGTRLTVT.

The rearrangement links TRBV9 to TRBJ2-1; D possibly matches TRBD1 or TRBD2 (5 bases each). Trimming shortened V by 2 bases and J by 2 bases, and 11 bases separated the two germline ends. Germline lookup yields CDR1 SGDLS and CDR2 YYNGEE. The CDR3 extends over 15 amino acids. CDR3 in DNA: TGTGCCAGCAGCGTTCTCGGGGCTACCTACAATGAGCAGTTCTTC. The encoded protein is CASSVLGATYNEQFF.

The V call is TRBV5-4, the J call TRBJ1-1, with D perhaps TRBD1 (6 bases). Germline loops: CDR1 SGHNT, CDR2 YYREEE (reference sequence). Trimming left V 9 bases short and J 0 bases short, with 21 bases between. The CDR3 runs 16 residues. CDR3 sequence: CATSKGGGTMNTEAFF. The CDR3 DNA reads TGTGCCACCTCGAAAGGAGGGGGGACCATGAACACTGAAGCTTTCTTT.

CDR3 sequence reads: CAWSGATGGGGKLFF. The CDR3 region has the DNA TGTGCCTGGAGTGGAGCAACAGGGGGAGGAGGAAAACTGTTTTTT. The chain is built from TRBV30 and TRBJ1-4; 8 bases align to TRBD1. Looked up from germline, CDR1 is GTSNPN and CDR2 is SVGIG (reference sequence). There are 15 residues in the CDR3. Trimming removed 1 base from V and 10 bases from J; junction bases left unmatched: 11.

The chain is built from TRBV6-5 and TRBJ2-7; 8 nucleotides agree with TRBD1. Germline loops: CDR1 MNHEY, CDR2 SVGAGI. J was trimmed by 2 bases and V by 4 bases; bases with no gene match: 7. This CDR3 contains 15 residues. Here the CDR3 DNA reads TGTGCCAGCAGTTCCGACAGGGGACGGGCCTACGAGCAGTACTTC. It yields the protein CASSSDRGRAYEQYF.

About this clone: The same CDR3 also results from other DNA sequences found in this sample. The chain carries TRBV10-3 and TRBJ2-7; 10 bases match TRBD1. Germline assignment: CDR1 ENHRY and CDR2 SYGVKD. There are 14 residues in the CDR3. J gave up 3 bases and V 3 bases, and 2 bases lay outside the gene matches. The CDR3 loop reads CAISDGTGVYEQYF. CDR3 sequence (DNA): TGTGCCATCAGTGATGGGACAGGGGTCTACGAGCAGTACTTC.

The chain combines TRBV29-1 with TRBJ1-2, with D hard to call. The CDR3 loop spans 15 amino acids. V lost 4 bases and J lost 4, with 19 bases in between. Germline-derived CDR1 and CDR2 are SQVTM and ANQGSEA. CDR3 in DNA: TGCAGCGTTGTTGTGAGGAGGGATTACAGCTATGGCTACACCTTC. Its protein product is CSVVVRRDYSYGYTF.

This chain connects TRBV19 to TRBJ2-7; D gene uncertain. The V gene's germline CDR1 is LNHDA and CDR2 SQIVND (reference sequence). V lost 0 bases and J 2 bases, leaving 11 bases between the germline ends. The CDR3 is 15 amino acids. CDR3 in DNA: TGTGCCAGTAGTATAGATCATGGCAGAACCTACGAGCAGTACTTC. Translation: CASSIDHGRTYEQYF.